The sequence of this T cell receptor (beta chain) was determined in a study of blood T cell repertoires in COVID-19. Study-level information: The United States, Italy and Spain supplied acute and convalescent COVID-19 samples. Sources were T cells, B-cell-depleted T cells, or PBMCs; the material itself was cDNA or gDNA.

In the original processing: How many nucleated cells were present was estimated from reference gene primer amplification. Sequencing was performed with immunoSEQ multiplex PCR; in TCRdb, only in-frame clones are kept and a portion is missing. From that table come the V and J calls and clone size; the DNA was used to work out D and trimming. The sample has approximately 170,000 clones, under 90% seen once. Germline V gene lookup returns CDR1 MDHEN and CDR2 SYDVKM. This CDR3 is 15 amino acids long. Trimming cost V 3 bases and J 7 bases, with 15 bases left between them. The rearrangement links TRBV28 to TRBJ1-4, with D maybe TRBD1 (6 bases). Sequencing was performed on peripheral blood. This TCR came from a woman of 80 years or more with active or convalescent COVID-19. The CDR3 sequence: CASSFQQGWGEKLFF. CDR3 nucleotide sequence: TGTGCCAGCAGTTTCCAACAGGGATGGGGTGAAAAACTGTTTTTT.